This T cell receptor (beta chain) was observed in a study of cytotoxic CD8 clonotypes in ibrutinib-treated CLL. Study-level findings and limits: Rare overall, public clonotypes shrank or held steady under therapy.

The CDR3 extends over 15 amino acids. Trimming stripped 0 bases from V and 0 bases from J, with 8 bases between. Germline lookup yields CDR1 SGHTA and CDR2 FQGTGA. The assay was immunoSEQ multiplex PCR, and TCRdb's table has in-frame clones only and misses some. Of hundreds of thousands of clones detected, roughly 79% appear once; the ten largest clones hold over 5%. Comments on this clone: What it binds is unknown.

The receptor's source is a human donor with chronic lymphocytic leukemia. The specimen comprised PBMCs, sampled before ibrutinib treatment. The rearrangement joins TRBV7-3 to TRBJ1-1; D unresolved. This chain's CDR3 is CASSLTGGMNTEAFF. CDR3 nucleotides: TGTGCCAGCAGCTTAACGGGAGGGATGAACACTGAAGCTTTCTTT.